The 13 T cell receptor beta chains given below trace back to one sample, sequenced in a study of shared clonotypes between healthy human individuals. Sequencing used immunoSEQ multiplex PCR; TCRdb keeps in-frame clones, though not all of them. Seen here are hundreds of thousands of clones, around 72% observed once, and the top ten hold 1.5% to 2%. Material: memory CD4+ T cells sorted from blood. This sample's subset: CD45RA-negative fraction. The source is a woman in her twenties or thirties in good health.

The V and J genes are TRBV19 and TRBJ1-1, with a tentative D call TRBD1 (6 bases). This CDR3 is 13 amino acids long. Germline V CDR1 and CDR2: LNHDA, SQIVND (reference sequence). V was shortened by 7 bases and J by 0 bases, with 9 bases between the two germline ends. The CDR3 sequence: CASTRTVNTEAFF. The CDR3 DNA follows: TGTGCCAGTACTAGGACAGTGAACACTGAAGCTTTCTTT.

The gene calls are TRBV18 and TRBJ2-4, with D possibly being TRBD1 (8 bases). Trimming shortened V by 10 bases and J by 7 bases, and 17 bases separated the two germline ends. This CDR3 spans 13 amino acids. CDR1 is KGHSH and CDR2 is LQKENI in the germline V gene. The CDR3 DNA sequence: TGTGCCACCACAGGGGGGGGCGACAACATTCAGTACTTC. This gives the protein CATTGGGDNIQYF.

Note on this clone: The sample carries other DNA sequences with the same CDR3. V usage is TRBV20-1 and J usage is TRBJ1-6; D is uncertain. CDR1 DFQATT and CDR2 SNEGSKA come from the germline V gene (reference sequence). The CDR3 runs to 10 residues. With 3 bases removed from V and 9 bases from J, the gap between germline ends came to 3 bases. CDR3 nucleotide sequence: TGCAGTGCTAGCCGTTCACCCCTCCACTTT. Its protein product is CSASRSPLHF.

This clone was observed a single time. The V and J genes are TRBV19 and TRBJ2-7; TRBD1 matches at 9 bases. This CDR3 comprises 14 residues. Trimming cost V 6 bases and J 5 bases; bases outside gene matches: 8. Per the germline V gene, CDR1 is LNHDA and CDR2 is SQIVND (reference sequence). The CDR3 region has the DNA TGTGCCAGTAGCCCGGGACAGGGAGTCGACGAGCAGTACTTC. Translated: CASSPGQGVDEQYF.

This chain connects TRBV6-5 to TRBJ1-1; D possibly corresponds to TRBD1 (5 bases). This CDR3 has 14 amino acids. V was clipped by 6 bases and J by 6 bases, with 17 bases between them. From germline, CDR1 is MNHEY and CDR2 SVGAGI. CDR3 amino acids: CASSPGRDLPEAFF. CDR3 DNA: TGTGCCAGCAGCCCGGGCCGGGACCTTCCTGAAGCTTTCTTT.

This clone was seen only a few times. The chain is built from TRBV18 and TRBJ2-7, with no clear D. The CDR3 has 14 residues. Looked up from germline, CDR1 is KGHSH and CDR2 is LQKENI. V gave up 3 bases and J gave up 0 bases, with 9 bases separating them. In DNA, the CDR3 is TGTGCCAGCTCACCCGATAAGAGCTCCTACGAGCAGTACTTC. Translated: CASSPDKSSYEQYF.

The rearrangement joins TRBV15 to TRBJ2-1; TRBD2 matches 10 bases. Trimming took 4 bases from V and 3 from J; bases not matched to a gene: 6. The CDR3 sequence is 16 residues long. The germline CDR1 and CDR2 sequences are LNHNV and YYDKDF (reference sequence). CDR3 nucleotides: TGTGCCACCAGCAAACCGCGGACTAGCGGCTACAATGAGCAGTTCTTC. It codes for CATSKPRTSGYNEQFF.

This clone has only one observation. The V gene is TRBV5-6, the J gene TRBJ2-5; D ambiguous. In germline, CDR1 is SGHDT, CDR2 YYEEEE. V was clipped by 0 bases and J by 1 base, with 4 bases between them. This CDR3 contains 13 residues. The CDR3: CASSLGFQETQYF. The CDR3 DNA reads as TGTGCCAGCAGCTTGGGTTTCCAAGAGACCCAGTACTTC.

CDR3: CASPQGGTGVSRYF. CDR3 in DNA: TGTGCCAGCCCTCAGGGGGGGACAGGGGTAAGTCGGTACTTC. V and J are TRBV11-3 and TRBJ2-7, with TRBD1 identical over 10 bases. The CDR3 loop spans 14 amino acids. The V gene end was trimmed by 8 bases and the J gene end by 12 bases; junction bases not matched to a gene: 16. The germline CDR1 and CDR2 sequences are SGHNT and YENEEA.

J is TRBJ1-4 and V is TRBV7-8, with 8 bases matching TRBD1. J was trimmed by 1 base and V by 5 bases; bases with no gene match: 6. The CDR3 has 16 amino acids. Germline V gives CDR1 SGHVS, CDR2 FQNEAQ. The CDR3 region has the DNA TGTGCCAGCAGCCTAACTGACAGGGGAACTAATGAAAAACTGTTTTTT. Its protein is CASSLTDRGTNEKLFF. The full variable domain, rest sourced from reference TRBV7-8 and TRBJ1-4, is GAGVSQSPRYKVAKRGQDVALRCDPISGHVSLFWYQQALGQGPEFLTYFQNEAQLDKSGLPSDRFFAERPEGSVSTLKIQRTQQEDSAVYLCASSLTDRGTNEKLFFGSGTQLSVL.

The rearrangement joins TRBV19 to TRBJ2-7, with 8 bases identical to TRBD1. Per germline, CDR1 LNHDA and CDR2 SQIVND (reference sequence). The CDR3 runs to 13 residues. Germline trimming cut 4 bases from V and 4 bases from J; bases unmatched to any gene: 3. CDR3: CASSTGQGYEQYF. CDR3 coding DNA: TGTGCCAGTAGTACCGGACAGGGATACGAGCAGTACTTC.

V is TRBV7-9 and J is TRBJ2-3; 10 bases are shared with TRBD2. V dropped 5 bases and J dropped 5; count of bases not matched to a gene: 13. CDR1 is SEHNR and CDR2 is FQNEAQ in the germline V gene (reference sequence). The CDR3 loop spans 17 amino acids. The CDR3 sequence: CASSPGVLAGELDTQYF. The CDR3 DNA follows: TGTGCCAGCAGCCCGGGGGTCCTAGCGGGAGAGTTAGATACGCAGTATTTT. Using reference TRBV7-9 and TRBJ2-3 for the parts outside the CDR3, the full variable domain is DTGVSQNPRHKITKRGQNVTFRCDPISEHNRLYWYRQTLGQGPEFLTYFQNEAQLEKSRLLSDRFSAERPKGSFSTLEIQRTEQGDSAMYLCASSPGVLAGELDTQYFGPGTRLTVL.

The chain couples TRBV5-6 to TRBJ2-7, with D maybe TRBD1 (6 bases). This CDR3 spans 16 amino acids. Trimming left V 1 base short and J 5 bases short, with 19 bases between. Germline lookup yields CDR1 SGHDT and CDR2 YYEEEE. CDR3 DNA: TGTGCCAGCAGCTTGAGGGGGTCCCGGGGACGGGACGAGCAGTACTTC. Residues: CASSLRGSRGRDEQYF.